This entry lists 13 T cell receptor beta chains sequenced from one sample in a study of blood T cells in healthy people across ages. A second PCR, run for about 7 to 11 cycles, used a sample-barcoded 5' primer plus a J-beta primer mix. A single record per CDR3 protein comes from TCRdb applying MiXCR to the 5' RACE reads. This sample has 800,000 to 900,000 distinct CDR3 sequences, with about 59% found just once. The sample was blood. All receptors come from a man between 25 and 39 years old in good health.

The sample holds many counts of this clonotype. CDR3 loop: CASSVVQGQQFF. The CDR3 DNA follows: TGTGCCAGCAGCGTAGTTCAGGGACAGCAGTTCTTC. The chain has TRBV9 and TRBJ2-1; possibly TRBD1 or TRBD2 for D (5 bases each). Trimming shortened V by 0 bases and J by 11 bases, and 9 bases separated the two germline ends. Germline CDR1 and CDR2: SGDLS and YYNGEE. CDR3 size: 12 residues.

Concerning this clonotype: The junction does not match germline at one end; this may be a read error. The rearrangement uses TRBV7-6 and TRBJ2-6; no clear D gene. CDR1 and CDR2 from the germline V gene are SGHVS and FNYEAQ. This CDR3 spans 17 amino acids. The CDR3 sequence is CVSSLEGFGSGANVLTF. CDR3 bases: TGTGTCAGCAGCTTAGAAGGGTTCGGCTCTGGGGCCAACGTCCTGACTTTC.

The rearrangement joins TRBV27 to TRBJ2-4; D remains ambiguous. Trimming cost V 3 bases and J 1 base, with 10 bases left between them. CDR3 length equals 15 residues. CDR1 and CDR2 (germline): MNHEY, SMNVEV (reference sequence). CDR3 DNA: TGTGCCAGCAGTTTCAACCCCACCGCCAAAAACATTCAGTACTTC. Translation gives CASSFNPTAKNIQYF.

This clonotype occurred a few times. CDR3: CSVVDRTYSYEQYF. The CDR3 region has the DNA TGCAGCGTTGTTGACAGGACCTACTCCTACGAGCAGTACTTC. The chain links TRBV29-1 to TRBJ2-7, with a weak D call TRBD1 (6 bases). Trimming stripped 4 bases from V and 0 bases from J, with 13 bases between. From germline, CDR1 is SQVTM and CDR2 ANQGSEA. The CDR3 totals 14 residues.

The chain combines TRBV6-1 with TRBJ1-1; no clear D gene. CDR1 and CDR2 (germline): MNHNS, SASEGT. The V end was cut by 6 bases, the J end by 2 bases, with 4 bases between. The CDR3 consists of 11 residues. Here the CDR3 reads CASRFNTEAFF. The CDR3 region has the DNA TGTGCCAGCAGGTTCAACACTGAAGCTTTCTTT.

This rearrangement joins TRBV6-1 to TRBJ2-4; D gene uncertain. Judging by the DNA end, TRBJ2-7 fits better; the J call may be wrong. This CDR3 region has 12 residues. The germline gives CDR1 MNHNS, CDR2 SASEGT. CDR3 sequence (DNA): TGTGCCAGCAGTGCGGTCAACCACGAGCAGTACTTC. It yields the protein CASSAVNHEQYF.

The chain uses TRBV20-1 and TRBJ2-5, with D unclear. TRBJ2-1 matches the DNA end more closely, so the J call is doubtful. The CDR3 totals 15 residues. The germline V gene has CDR1 DFQATT and CDR2 SNEGSKA (reference sequence). This CDR3 reads CSAPEVASLQETQFF. The CDR3 DNA sequence: TGCAGTGCTCCAGAGGTTGCTAGTCTACAAGAGACCCAGTTCTTC.

Comments on this clonotype: At one end, the junction sequence differs from germline, possibly due to a read error. CDR3 protein: CASSQEFYHEQFF. Here the CDR3 DNA reads TGCGCCAGCAGCCAAGAATTCTACCATGAGCAGTTCTTC. This sequence joins TRBV4-3 and TRBJ2-1; D ambiguous. This CDR3 has 13 residues. Germline values: CDR1 LGHNA, CDR2 YSLEER.

This clonotype turned up a few times. The chain employs TRBV10-3 and TRBJ2-5, with 7 bases identical to TRBD1. The length of the CDR3 is 12 residues. The junction had 2 bases not matched to a gene; V was cut back by 9 bases and J by 1 base. Germline CDR1 reads ENHRY; CDR2 reads SYGVKD. The CDR3: CAIRDSQETQYF. As DNA, the CDR3 is TGTGCCATTAGGGACAGCCAAGAGACCCAGTACTTC.

The V call is TRBV10-3, the J call TRBJ2-3; 8 bases line up with TRBD2. V gave up 4 bases and J gave up 2 bases; unmatched junction bases: 11. The CDR3 is 17 residues long. Per the germline V gene, CDR1 is ENHRY and CDR2 is SYGVKD. The DNA for the CDR3 is TGTGCCATCAGTGGCCCGGGGGGGAAAACCCTCACAGATACGCAGTATTTT. Translation: CAISGPGGKTLTDTQYF.

The J gene is TRBJ1-1, the V gene TRBV30; no firm D call. Germline-derived CDR1 and CDR2 are GTSNPN and SVGIG (reference sequence). This CDR3 spans 14 amino acids. Trimming shortened V by 4 bases and J by 4 bases, and 16 bases separated the two germline ends. As DNA, the CDR3 is TGTGCCTGGAAGGGCAGGTCCTTCGGCACTGAAGCTTTCTTT. Translating it yields CAWKGRSFGTEAFF.

The V call is TRBV7-2, the J call TRBJ2-1; 10 nucleotides agree with TRBD2. The CDR3 sequence is 16 residues long. Germline CDR1 is SGHTA and CDR2 is FQGNSA. J gave up 6 bases and V 6 bases, and 11 bases lay outside the gene matches. This chain's CDR3 is CASSEKAGGLVNEQFF. DNA of the CDR3: TGTGCCAGCAGTGAAAAAGCGGGGGGGCTAGTCAATGAGCAGTTCTTC.

This chain joins TRBV7-2 and TRBJ2-5, with 9 bases that match TRBD1. Trimming at V came to 0 bases and at J to 3 bases, leaving 8 bases not matched to a gene. The CDR3 length is 17 residues. Germline CDR1 reads SGHTA; CDR2 reads FQGNSA. DNA for the CDR3: TGTGCCAGCAGCTTAGCCCCTAGGGACAGGGTGAAAGAGACCCAGTACTTC. It codes for CASSLAPRDRVKETQYF.